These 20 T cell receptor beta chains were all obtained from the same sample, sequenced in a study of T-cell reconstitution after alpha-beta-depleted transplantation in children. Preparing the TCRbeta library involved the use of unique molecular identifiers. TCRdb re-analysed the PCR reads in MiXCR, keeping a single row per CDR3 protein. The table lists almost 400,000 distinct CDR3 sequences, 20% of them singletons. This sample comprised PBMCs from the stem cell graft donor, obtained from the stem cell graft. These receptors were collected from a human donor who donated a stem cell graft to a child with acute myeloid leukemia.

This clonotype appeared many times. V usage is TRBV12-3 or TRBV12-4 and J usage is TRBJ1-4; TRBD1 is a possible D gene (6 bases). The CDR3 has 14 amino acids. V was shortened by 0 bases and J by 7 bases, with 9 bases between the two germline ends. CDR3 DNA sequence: TGTGCCAGCAGTTTAGCGACCAGGGGTGAAAAACTGTTTTTT. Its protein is CASSLATRGEKLFF.

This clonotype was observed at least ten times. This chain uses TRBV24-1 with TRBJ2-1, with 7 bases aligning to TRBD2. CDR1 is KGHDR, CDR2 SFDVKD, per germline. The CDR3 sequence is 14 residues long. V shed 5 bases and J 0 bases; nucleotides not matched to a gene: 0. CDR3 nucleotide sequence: TGTGCCACCAGTGGGGGGGGCTCCTACAATGAGCAGTTCTTC. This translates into CATSGGGSYNEQFF.

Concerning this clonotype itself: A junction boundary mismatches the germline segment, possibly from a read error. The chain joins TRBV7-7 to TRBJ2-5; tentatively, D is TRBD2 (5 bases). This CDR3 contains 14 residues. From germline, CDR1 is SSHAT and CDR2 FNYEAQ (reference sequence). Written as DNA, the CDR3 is TGTGCTAGCAGTCAAACGGGGTACCAAGAGACCCAGTACTTC. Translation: CASSQTGYQETQYF. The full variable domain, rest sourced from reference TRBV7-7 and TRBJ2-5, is GAGVSQSPRYKVTKRGQDVTLRCDPISSHATLYWYQQALGQGPEFLTYFNYEAQPDKSGLPSDRFSAERPEGSISTLTIQRTEQRDSAMYRCASSQTGYQETQYFGPGTRLLVL.

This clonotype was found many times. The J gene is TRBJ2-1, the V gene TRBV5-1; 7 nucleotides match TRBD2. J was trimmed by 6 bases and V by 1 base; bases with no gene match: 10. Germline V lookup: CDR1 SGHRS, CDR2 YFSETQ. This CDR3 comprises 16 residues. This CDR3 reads CASSLNGGTMFNEQFF. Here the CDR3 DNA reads TGCGCCAGCAGCTTGAACGGCGGGACTATGTTCAATGAGCAGTTCTTC.

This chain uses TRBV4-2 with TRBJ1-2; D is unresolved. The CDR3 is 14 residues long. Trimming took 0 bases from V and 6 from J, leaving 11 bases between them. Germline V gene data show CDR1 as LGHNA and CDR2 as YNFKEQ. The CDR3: CASSQDQGIDGYTF. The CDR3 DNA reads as TGTGCCAGCAGCCAAGATCAAGGGATCGATGGCTACACCTTC.

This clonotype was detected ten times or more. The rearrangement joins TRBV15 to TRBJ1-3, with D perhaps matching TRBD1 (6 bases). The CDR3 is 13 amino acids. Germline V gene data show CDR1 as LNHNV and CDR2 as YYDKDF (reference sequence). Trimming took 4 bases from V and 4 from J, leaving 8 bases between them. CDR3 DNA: TGTGCCACCAGCACGGACAGAGGAAACACCATATATTTT. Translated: CATSTDRGNTIYF.

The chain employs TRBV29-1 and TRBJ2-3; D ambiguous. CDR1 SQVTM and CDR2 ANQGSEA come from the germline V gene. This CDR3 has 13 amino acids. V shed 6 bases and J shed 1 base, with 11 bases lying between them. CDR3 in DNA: TGCAGCGTAGTGGACGGAGGCACAGATACGCAGTATTTT. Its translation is CSVVDGGTDTQYF.

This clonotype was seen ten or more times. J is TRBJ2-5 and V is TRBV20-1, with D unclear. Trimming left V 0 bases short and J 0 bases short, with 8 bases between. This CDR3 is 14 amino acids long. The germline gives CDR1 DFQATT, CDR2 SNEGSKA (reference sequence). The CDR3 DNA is TGCAGTGCTAGAGATTTTAGAAACCAAGAGACCCAGTACTTC. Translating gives CSARDFRNQETQYF.

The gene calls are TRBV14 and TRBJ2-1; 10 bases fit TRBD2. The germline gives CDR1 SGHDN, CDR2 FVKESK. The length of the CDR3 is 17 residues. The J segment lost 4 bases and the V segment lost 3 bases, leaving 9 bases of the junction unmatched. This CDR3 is CASSQESGRALYNEQFF. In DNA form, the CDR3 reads TGTGCCAGCAGCCAGGAAAGCGGGAGGGCCCTGTACAATGAGCAGTTCTTC.

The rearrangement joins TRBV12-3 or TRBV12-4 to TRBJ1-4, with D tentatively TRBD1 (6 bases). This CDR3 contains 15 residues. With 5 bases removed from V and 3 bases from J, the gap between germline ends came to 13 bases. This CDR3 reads CASSPERGANEKLFF. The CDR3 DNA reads TGTGCCAGCAGTCCTGAAAGGGGGGCTAATGAAAAACTGTTTTTT.

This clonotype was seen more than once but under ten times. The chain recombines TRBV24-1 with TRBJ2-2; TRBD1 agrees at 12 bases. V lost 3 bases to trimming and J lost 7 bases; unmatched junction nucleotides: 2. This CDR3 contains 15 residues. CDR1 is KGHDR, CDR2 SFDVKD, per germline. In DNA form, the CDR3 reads TGTGCCACCAGTGATCGGGACAGGGGGCGCGGGGAGCTGTTTTTT. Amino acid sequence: CATSDRDRGRGELFF.

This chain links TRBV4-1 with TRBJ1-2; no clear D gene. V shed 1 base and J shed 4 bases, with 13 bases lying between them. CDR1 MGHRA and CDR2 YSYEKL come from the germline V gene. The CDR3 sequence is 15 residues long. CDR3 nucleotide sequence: TGCGCCAGCAGCCAAGTCGGGGATGGTAGCTATGGCTACACCTTC. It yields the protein CASSQVGDGSYGYTF.

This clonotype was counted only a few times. In DNA form, the CDR3 reads TGTGCCAGCAGCTCCGACCCCTTAGTAATTAGTTGGCACAATGAGCAGTTCTTC. Amino acids: CASSSDPLVISWHNEQFF. V gene TRBV7-8 combines with J gene TRBJ2-1; no clear D. The CDR3 runs to 18 residues. V shed 4 bases and J shed 5 bases, with 24 bases lying between them. Germline V CDR1 and CDR2: SGHVS, FQNEAQ.

The CDR3 sequence: CASSVERGRTDTQYF. CDR3 nucleotide sequence: TGTGCCAGCAGCGTAGAACGGGGCCGCACAGATACGCAGTATTTT. The J gene is TRBJ2-3, the V gene TRBV9, with D perhaps assigned TRBD1 or TRBD2 (5 bases each). The CDR3 sequence is 15 residues long. Germline V lookup: CDR1 SGDLS, CDR2 YYNGEE. Trimming took 0 bases from V and 1 from J, leaving 9 bases between them.

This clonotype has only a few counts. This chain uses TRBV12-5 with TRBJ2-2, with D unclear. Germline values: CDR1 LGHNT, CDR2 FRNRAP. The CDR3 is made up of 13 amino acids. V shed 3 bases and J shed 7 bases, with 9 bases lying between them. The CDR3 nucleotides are TGTGCTAGTGGTTTCCCCGAGTTCGGGGAGCTGTTTTTT. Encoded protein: CASGFPEFGELFF.

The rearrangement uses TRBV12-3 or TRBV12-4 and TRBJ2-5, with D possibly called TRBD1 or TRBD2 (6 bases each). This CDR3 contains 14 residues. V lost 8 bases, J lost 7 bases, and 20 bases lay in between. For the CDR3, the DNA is TGTGCCAGCTCAGCGCGGGACACCCGAGTGACCCAGTACTTC. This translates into CASSARDTRVTQYF.

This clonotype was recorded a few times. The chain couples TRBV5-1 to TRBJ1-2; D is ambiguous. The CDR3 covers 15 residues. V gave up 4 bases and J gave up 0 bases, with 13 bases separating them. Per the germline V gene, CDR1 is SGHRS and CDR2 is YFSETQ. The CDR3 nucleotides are TGCGCCAGCAGCGATTCACTTAAAGCTAACTATGGCTACACCTTC. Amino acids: CASSDSLKANYGYTF.

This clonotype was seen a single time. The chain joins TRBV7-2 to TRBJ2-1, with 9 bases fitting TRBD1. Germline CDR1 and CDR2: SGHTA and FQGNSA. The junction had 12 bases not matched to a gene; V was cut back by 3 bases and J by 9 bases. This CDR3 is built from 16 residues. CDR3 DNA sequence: TGTGCCAGCAGCTTCGGACGACAGGGGGTGGGTGGTGAGCAGTTCTTC. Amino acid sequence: CASSFGRQGVGGEQFF.

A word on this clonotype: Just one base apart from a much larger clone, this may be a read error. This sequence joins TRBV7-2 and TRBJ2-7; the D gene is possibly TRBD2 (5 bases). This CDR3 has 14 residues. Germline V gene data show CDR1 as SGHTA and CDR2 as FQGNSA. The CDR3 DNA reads TGTGCCAGCAGCTTAGGGGAGCACTCCTGCGAGCAGTACTTC. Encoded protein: CASSLGEHSCEQYF.

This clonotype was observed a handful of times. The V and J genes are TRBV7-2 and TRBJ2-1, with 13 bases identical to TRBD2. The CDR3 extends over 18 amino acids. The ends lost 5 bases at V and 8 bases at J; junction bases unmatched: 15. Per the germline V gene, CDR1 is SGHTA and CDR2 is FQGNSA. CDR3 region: CASSPTGGTSGRVHEQFF. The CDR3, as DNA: TGTGCCAGCAGCCCTACGGGGGGCACTAGCGGGAGGGTCCATGAGCAGTTCTTC.